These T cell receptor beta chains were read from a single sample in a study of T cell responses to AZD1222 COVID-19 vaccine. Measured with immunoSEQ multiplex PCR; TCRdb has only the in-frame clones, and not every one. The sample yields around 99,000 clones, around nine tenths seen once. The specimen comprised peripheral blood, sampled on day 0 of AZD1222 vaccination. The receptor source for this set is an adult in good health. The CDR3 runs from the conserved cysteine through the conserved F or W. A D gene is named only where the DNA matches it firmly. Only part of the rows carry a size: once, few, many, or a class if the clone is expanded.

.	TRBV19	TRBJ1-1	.	TGTGCCAGTAGTAGCTGGTCCCTTTATACTGAAGCTTTCTTT	CASSSWSLYTEAFF
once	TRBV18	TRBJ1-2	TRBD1	TGTGCCAGCTCATACGGGACAGGGACGCTTGGCTACACCTTC	CASSYGTGTLGYTF
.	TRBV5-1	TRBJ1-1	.	TGCGCCAGCAGCGTGCAGGGGAACACTGAAGCTTTCTTT	CASSVQGNTEAFF
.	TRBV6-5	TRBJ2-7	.	TGTGCCAGCAGTTGGGGTGGCTACGAGCAGTACTTC	CASSWGGYEQYF
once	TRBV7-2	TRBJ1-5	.	TGTGCCAGCAGCGGTGGTCTCCCCTATAATCAGCCCCAGCATTTT	CASSGGLPYNQPQHF
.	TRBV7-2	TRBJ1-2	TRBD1	TGTGCCAGCAGCCACCCGGGACAGGGGTATGGCTACACCTTC	CASSHPGQGYGYTF
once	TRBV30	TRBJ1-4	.	TGTGCCTGGAGTGTAGTAACTGGGGGGCGCGGTGAAAAACTGTTTTTT	CAWSVVTGGRGEKLFF
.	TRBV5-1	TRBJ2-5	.	TGCGCCAGCAGCTTTTGGGGAAACCAAGAGACCCAGTACTTC	CASSFWGNQETQYF
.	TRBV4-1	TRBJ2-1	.	TGCGCCAGCAGCCGGGAGACCTACAATGAGCAGTTCTTC	CASSRETYNEQFF
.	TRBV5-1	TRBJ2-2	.	TGCGCCAGCCGCCGTAGGGGCTCGTCCGGGGAGCTGTTTTTT	CASRRRGSSGELFF
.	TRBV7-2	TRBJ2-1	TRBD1	TGTGCCAGCAGCTCGGTGGTGACAGGGCATGAGCAGTTCTTC	CASSSVVTGHEQFF
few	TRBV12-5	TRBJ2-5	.	TGTGCTAGTGGTTTGGCCCCCCTAACCGCTTCCAAGAAAACCCAGTACTTC	CASGLAPLTASKKTQYF
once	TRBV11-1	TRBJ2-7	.	TGTGCCAGCAGCTTAGGGGGACACGAGCAGTACTTC	CASSLGGHEQYF
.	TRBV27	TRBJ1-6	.	TGTGCCAGCAGAAAGACGAAGGGGGCCTATAATTCACCCCTCCACTTT	CASRKTKGAYNSPLHF
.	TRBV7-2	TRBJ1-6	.	TGTGCCAGCAGCTCACCGACAGTCACACCCCTCCACTTT	CASSSPTVTPLHF
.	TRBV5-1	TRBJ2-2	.	TGCGCCAGCAGTCGGGACGGTGGGACCGGGGAGCTGTTTTTT	CASSRDGGTGELFF
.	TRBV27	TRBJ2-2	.	TGTGCCAGCAGTTTATCGGCCCGGACAGCTTCGAACACCGGGGAGCTGTTTTTT	CASSLSARTASNTGELFF
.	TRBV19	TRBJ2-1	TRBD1	TGTGCCAGTAGTATGAGGGACAGGGTGAGGAATGAGCAGTTCTTC	CASSMRDRVRNEQFF
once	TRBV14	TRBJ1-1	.	TGTGCCAGCAGTATTGCACAGGGCACTGAAGCTTTCTTT	CASSIAQGTEAFF
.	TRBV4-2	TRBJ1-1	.	TGTGCCAGCAGCCAAGGCCCGGGGCCGAACACTGAAGCTTTCTTT	CASSQGPGPNTEAFF
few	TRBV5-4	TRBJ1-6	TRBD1	TGTGCCAGCAGCTTGCGACAGGGGGGTTCACCCCTCCACTTT	CASSLRQGGSPLHF
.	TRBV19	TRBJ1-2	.	TGTGCCAGTAGTATGGAAGGGCTCCATGGCTACACCTTC	CASSMEGLHGYTF
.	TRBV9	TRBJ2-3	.	TGTGCCAGCAGCCCACAGGGATCGCTCACAGATACGCAGTATTTT	CASSPQGSLTDTQYF
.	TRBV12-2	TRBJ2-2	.	TGTGCAAGTCGCTTAGATGGGACAGGGGGCGCCGATCGGGCCGGGGAGCTGTTTTTT	CASRLDGTGGADRAGELFF
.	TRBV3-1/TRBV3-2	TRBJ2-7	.	TGTGCCAGCAGCCCGCAACCGGGGACCTACGAGCAGTACTTC	CASSPQPGTYEQYF
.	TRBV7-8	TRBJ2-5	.	TGTGCCAGCAGCTTGGGGGTTCAAGAGACCCAGTACTTC	CASSLGVQETQYF
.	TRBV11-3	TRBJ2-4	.	TGTGCCAGCACTAGGGGGGGTTCGACCAAAAACATTCAGTACTTC	CASTRGGSTKNIQYF
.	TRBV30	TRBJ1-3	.	TGTGCCTGGAGTCTAGGGGCAGTTAGCTCTGGAAACACCATATATTTT	CAWSLGAVSSGNTIYF
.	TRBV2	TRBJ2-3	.	TGTGCCAGCAGTGTGACCCGTCTAGCCACAGATACGCAGTATTTT	CASSVTRLATDTQYF
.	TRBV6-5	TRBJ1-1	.	TGTGCCAGCACCTCAGGACCCTACGGGAACACTGAAGCTTTCTTT	CASTSGPYGNTEAFF
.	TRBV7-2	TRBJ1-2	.	TGTGCCAGCAGCCCACCTCGGGAATCCTATGGCTACACCTTC	CASSPPRESYGYTF
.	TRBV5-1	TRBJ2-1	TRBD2	TGCGCCAGCGGGGGCTCGGTAGCGGGAGAAGGGGTTGTGTTCTTC	CASGGSVAGEGVVFF
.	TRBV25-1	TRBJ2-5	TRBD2	TGTGCCAGCAGCGACTCACCGGGACTAGCAAGAGAGACCCAGTACTTC	CASSDSPGLARETQYF
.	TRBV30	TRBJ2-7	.	TGTGCCTGGACCGCACCCGGGACTCATGCCTACGAGCAGTACTTC	CAWTAPGTHAYEQYF
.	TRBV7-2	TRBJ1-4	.	TGTGCCAGCAGCCCGGGAGGGGGGGCTCTTTTGTTCGCTAATGAAAAACTGTTTTTT	CASSPGGGALLFANEKLFF
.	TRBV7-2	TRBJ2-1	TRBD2	TGTGCCAGCAGCTCAATTAGGACTAGCGGGAGGGTCTACAATGAGCAGTTCTTC	CASSSIRTSGRVYNEQFF
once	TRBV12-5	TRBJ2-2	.	TGTGCTAGTGGTCGTGGAGGCCGAACCACCGGGGAGCTGTTTTTT	CASGRGGRTTGELFF
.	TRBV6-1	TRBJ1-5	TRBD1	TGTGCCAGCAGTGACAGGACAGGGCGTTCGGACTATAGCAATCAGCCCCAGCATTTT	CASSDRTGRSDYSNQPQHF
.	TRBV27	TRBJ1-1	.	TGTGCCAGCAGTTTACGGGGACGGAACACTGAAGCTTTCTTT	CASSLRGRNTEAFF
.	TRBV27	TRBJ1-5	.	TGTGCCAGCAGTCCTTACAACAGCAATCAGCCCCAGCATTTT	CASSPYNSNQPQHF
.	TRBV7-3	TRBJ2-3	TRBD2	TGTGCCAGCAGCTTACAAGATAGCGGGAGTTCAGATACGCAGTATTTT	CASSLQDSGSSDTQYF
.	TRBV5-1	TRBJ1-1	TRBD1	TGCGGCAGGCCGGCCCGGGACAGGGGTGTGGCTTTCTTT	CGRPARDRGVAFF
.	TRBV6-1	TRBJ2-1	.	TGTGCCAGCAGTGATCGAGGACGGACGAAATCCTACAATGAGCAGTTCTTC	CASSDRGRTKSYNEQFF
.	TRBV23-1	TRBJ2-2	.	TGCGCCAGCAATCCAATTGACACCGGGGAGCTGTTTTTT	CASNPIDTGELFF
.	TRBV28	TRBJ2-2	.	TGTGCCAGCAGTCCCGACAGCCGGTGGACCGGGGAGCTGTTTTTT	CASSPDSRWTGELFF
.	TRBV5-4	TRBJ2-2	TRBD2	TGTGCCAGCAGCCCCGGACTAGCGGGAGGGCACGGGGAGCTGTTTTTT	CASSPGLAGGHGELFF
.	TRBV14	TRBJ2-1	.	TGTGCCAGCAGCCCCAGGGCCATTGGTGGGCAGTTCTTC	CASSPRAIGGQFF
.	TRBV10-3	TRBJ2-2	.	TGTGCCACTGGAGGGGCGCGCTCCGGGGAGCTGTTTTTT	CATGGARSGELFF
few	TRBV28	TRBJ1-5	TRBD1	TGTGCCAGCAGTTTCCCAACAGGGGGTGGCAATCAGCCCCAGCATTTT	CASSFPTGGGNQPQHF
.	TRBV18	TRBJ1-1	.	TGTGCCAGCTCACCTGGACGGGGACTGAACACTGAAGCTTTCTTT	CASSPGRGLNTEAFF
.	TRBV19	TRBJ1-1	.	TGTGCCAGTAGAGAATACCTAGGACGGGAGAACACTGAAGCTTTCTTT	CASREYLGRENTEAFF
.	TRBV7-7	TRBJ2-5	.	TGTGCCAGCAGCTTAGAAGGGCCCTGGGAGACCCAGTACTTC	CASSLEGPWETQYF
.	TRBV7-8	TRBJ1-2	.	TGTGCCAGCAGCCCTGGGACTCTCACCGGCTATGGCTACACCTTC	CASSPGTLTGYGYTF
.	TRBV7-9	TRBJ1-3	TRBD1	TGTGCCAGCAGCCATGGACAGGGGGCGACTGGAAACACCATATATTTT	CASSHGQGATGNTIYF
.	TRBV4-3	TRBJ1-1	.	TGCGCCAGCAGCCAGGAGGCCTCGGGGTTGAACACTGAAGCTTTCTTT	CASSQEASGLNTEAFF
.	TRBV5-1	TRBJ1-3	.	TGCGCCAGCAGCCTCGACAGCCCTGGAAACACCATATATTTT	CASSLDSPGNTIYF
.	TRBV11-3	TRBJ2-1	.	TGTGCCAGCAGCTTATTTCCGGAGACCTTCTACAATGAGCAGTTCTTC	CASSLFPETFYNEQFF
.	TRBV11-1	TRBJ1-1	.	TGTGCCAGCAGCGTCAGGGATAACTCTGAAGCTTTCTTT	CASSVRDNSEAFF